This T cell receptor beta chain was identified in a study of T cell responses to AZD1222 COVID-19 vaccine. In the case of this clone: Antigen unknown.

V was pared by 3 bases and J by 5 bases, with 9 bases between. The CDR3 contains 14 residues. Germline lookup yields CDR1 SGHKS and CDR2 YYEKEE (reference sequence). Study-level points and caveats: Every sample of the repertoires postdated the peak T cell response. CD4 TCRs associated with vaccination spanned spike, dominating at 160-218 and 743-854.

The protocol was immunoSEQ multiplex PCR, while the TCRdb copy is restricted to in-frame clones and leaves out a portion. The table includes about 120,000 clones, about 90% detected once. The clonotype originates from an adult in good health. V gene TRBV5-5 combines with J gene TRBJ1-6, with D unclear. The sequencing here drew on peripheral blood, taken on day 0 of AZD1222 vaccination. The CDR3 region has the DNA TGTGCCAGCAGCTCGTACGGCCATAATTCACCCCTCCACTTT. Translating gives CASSSYGHNSPLHF. The complete variable domain, with remaining parts taken from reference TRBV5-5 and TRBJ1-6, reads DAGVTQSPTHLIKTRGQQVTLRCSPISGHKSVSWYQQVLGQGPQFIFQYYEKEERGRGNFPDRFSARQFPNYSSELNVNALLLGDSALYLCASSSYGHNSPLHFGNGTRLTVT.